Listed here are 2 T cell receptor beta chains from one sample, sequenced in a study of identifying expanded T cells in peripheral blood. Method: immunoSEQ multiplex PCR; TCRdb's copy keeps in-frame clones and lacks some. The sample consists of about 100,000 clones, roughly 87% of them appearing once. Source material: blood. Receptor source: a person aged 18 to 75 in good health.

This chain uses TRBV7-8 with TRBJ2-4, with TRBD1 matching over 9 bases. Germline CDR1 reads SGHVS; CDR2 reads FQNEAQ. V lost 6 bases and J lost 0; bases outside the gene matches: 12. This CDR3 region has 18 residues. The CDR3 nucleotides read TGTGCCAGCAGGAACAGGGGGCAGGGAATAGTAGCCAAAAACATTCAGTACTTC. This sequence encodes CASRNRGQGIVAKNIQYF.

This clone was detected only a few times. The J gene is TRBJ1-6, the V gene TRBV2; the D gene is possibly TRBD1 (6 bases). The CDR3 has 14 residues. V was trimmed by 4 bases and J by 10 bases, leaving 14 bases between them. Per the germline V gene, CDR1 is SNHLY and CDR2 is FYNNEI. The CDR3 bases are TGTGCCAGCAGTGGGGTCAGGGGTGGCTCACCCCTCCACTTT. Translating gives CASSGVRGGSPLHF.